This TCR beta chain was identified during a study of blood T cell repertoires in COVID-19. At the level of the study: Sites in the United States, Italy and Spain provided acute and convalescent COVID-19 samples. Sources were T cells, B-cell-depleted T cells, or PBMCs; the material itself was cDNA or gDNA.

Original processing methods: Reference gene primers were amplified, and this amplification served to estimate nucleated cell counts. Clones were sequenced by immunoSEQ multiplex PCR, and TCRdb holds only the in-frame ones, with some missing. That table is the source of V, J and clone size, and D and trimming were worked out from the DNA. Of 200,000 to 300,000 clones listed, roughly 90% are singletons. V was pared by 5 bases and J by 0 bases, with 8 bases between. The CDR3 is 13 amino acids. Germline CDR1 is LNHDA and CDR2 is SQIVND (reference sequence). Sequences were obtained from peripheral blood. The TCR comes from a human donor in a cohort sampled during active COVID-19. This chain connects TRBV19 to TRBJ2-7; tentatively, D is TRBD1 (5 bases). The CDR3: CASSLGHSYEQYF. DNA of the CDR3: TGTGCCAGTAGTCTCGGACACTCCTACGAGCAGTACTTC.